The sequence of this T cell receptor (beta chain) was determined in a study of blood T cell repertoires in COVID-19. Background on the study: Acute and convalescent COVID-19 samples came from the United States, Italy and Spain. Sample material is recorded as cDNA or gDNA derived from T cells, B-cell-depleted T cells, or PBMCs.

Study processing details: Amplification of reference gene primers provided the estimated nucleated cell counts. Generated by immunoSEQ multiplex PCR, the TCRdb table keeps only in-frame clones and is missing some. D and trimming were read from the DNA, whereas the V and J calls and clone size are those reported in that table. The sample lists about 130,000 clones, about 80% occurring once. The germline V gene has CDR1 SGHRS and CDR2 YFSETQ. V was pared by 5 bases and J by 3 bases, with 6 bases between. The CDR3 loop spans 12 amino acids. Source material: peripheral blood. The chain uses TRBV5-1 and TRBJ2-1; D is unresolved. The source is a woman between 45 and 65 years old with acute or convalescent COVID-19. This chain's CDR3 is CASRLDYNEQFF. The DNA of the CDR3 is TGCGCCAGCAGACTTGACTACAATGAGCAGTTCTTC.